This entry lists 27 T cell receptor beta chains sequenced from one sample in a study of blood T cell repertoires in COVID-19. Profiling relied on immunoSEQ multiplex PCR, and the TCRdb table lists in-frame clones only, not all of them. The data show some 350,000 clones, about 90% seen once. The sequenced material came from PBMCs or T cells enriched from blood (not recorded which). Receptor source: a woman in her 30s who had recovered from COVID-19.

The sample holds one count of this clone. For the CDR3, the DNA is TGTGCCAGCAGCTTCACGGGACTAGCGGGGGGGAATGAGCAGTTCTTC. This codes for CASSFTGLAGGNEQFF. The V call is TRBV7-2, the J call TRBJ2-1, with TRBD2 identical over 16 bases. This CDR3 spans 16 amino acids. Per the germline V gene, CDR1 is SGHTA and CDR2 is FQGNSA. The V segment lost 3 bases and the J segment 7 bases; nucleotides outside the gene matches: 3.

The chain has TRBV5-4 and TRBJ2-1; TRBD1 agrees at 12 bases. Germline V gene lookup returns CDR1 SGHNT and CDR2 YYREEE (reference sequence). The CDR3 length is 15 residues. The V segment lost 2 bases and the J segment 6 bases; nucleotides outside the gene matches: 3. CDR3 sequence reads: CASSLGTGGINEQFF. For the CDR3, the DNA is TGTGCCAGCAGCTTAGGGACAGGGGGCATCAATGAGCAGTTCTTC.

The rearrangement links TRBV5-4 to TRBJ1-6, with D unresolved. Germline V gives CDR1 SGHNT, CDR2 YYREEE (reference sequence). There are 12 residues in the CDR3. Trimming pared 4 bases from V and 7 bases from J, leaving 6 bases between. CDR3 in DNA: TGTGCCAGCAGCCTAAGAAATTCACCCCTCCACTTT. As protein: CASSLRNSPLHF.

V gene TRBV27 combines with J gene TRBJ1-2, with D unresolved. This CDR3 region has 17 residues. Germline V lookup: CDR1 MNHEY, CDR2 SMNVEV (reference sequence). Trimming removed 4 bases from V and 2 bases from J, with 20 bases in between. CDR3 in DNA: TGTGCCAGCAGTTCCTACCTAATCGTAGCCGCAAACTATGGCTACACCTTC. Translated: CASSSYLIVAANYGYTF.

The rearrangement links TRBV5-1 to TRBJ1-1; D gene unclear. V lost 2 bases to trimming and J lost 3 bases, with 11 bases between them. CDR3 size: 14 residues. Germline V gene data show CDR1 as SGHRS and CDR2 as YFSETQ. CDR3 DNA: TGCGCCAGCAGCTTCATTCCGAGGGACACTGAAGCTTTCTTT. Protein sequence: CASSFIPRDTEAFF.

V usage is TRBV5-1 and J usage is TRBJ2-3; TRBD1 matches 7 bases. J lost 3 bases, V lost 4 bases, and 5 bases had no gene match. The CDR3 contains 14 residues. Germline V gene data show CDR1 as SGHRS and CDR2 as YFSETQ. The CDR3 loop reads CASSQGTVTDTQYF. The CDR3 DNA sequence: TGCGCCAGCAGCCAGGGGACAGTTACAGATACGCAGTATTTT.

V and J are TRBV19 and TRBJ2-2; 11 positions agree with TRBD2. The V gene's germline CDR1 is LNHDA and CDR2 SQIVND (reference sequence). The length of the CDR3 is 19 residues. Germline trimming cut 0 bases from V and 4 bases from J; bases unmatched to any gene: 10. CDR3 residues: CASSIDPALAGVGTGELFF. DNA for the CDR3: TGTGCCAGTAGTATAGATCCAGCACTAGCGGGAGTGGGCACCGGGGAGCTGTTTTTT.

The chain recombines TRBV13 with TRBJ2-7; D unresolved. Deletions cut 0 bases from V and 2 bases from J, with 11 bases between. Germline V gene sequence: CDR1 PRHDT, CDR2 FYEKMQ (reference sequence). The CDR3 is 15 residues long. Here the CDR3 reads CASSLGVLLAYEQYF. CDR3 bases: TGTGCCAGCAGCTTAGGCGTACTCCTGGCCTACGAGCAGTACTTC.

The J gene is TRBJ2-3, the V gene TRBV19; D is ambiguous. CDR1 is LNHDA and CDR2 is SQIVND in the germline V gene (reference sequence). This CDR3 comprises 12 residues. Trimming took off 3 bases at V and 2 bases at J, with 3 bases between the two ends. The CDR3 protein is CASSINTDTQYF. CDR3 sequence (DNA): TGTGCCAGTAGTATTAACACAGATACGCAGTATTTT.

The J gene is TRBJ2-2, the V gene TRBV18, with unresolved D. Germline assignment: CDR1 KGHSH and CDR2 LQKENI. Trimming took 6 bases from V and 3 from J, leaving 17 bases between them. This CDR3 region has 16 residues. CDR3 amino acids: CASSINGPGYTGELFF. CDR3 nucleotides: TGTGCCAGCTCTATAAATGGGCCAGGCTACACCGGGGAGCTGTTTTTT. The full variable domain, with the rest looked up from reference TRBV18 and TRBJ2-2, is NAGVMQNPRHLVRRRGQEARLRCSPMKGHSHVYWYRQLPEEGLKFMVYLQKENIIDESGMPKERFSAEFPKEGPSILRIQQVVRGDSAAYFCASSINGPGYTGELFFGEGSRLTVL.

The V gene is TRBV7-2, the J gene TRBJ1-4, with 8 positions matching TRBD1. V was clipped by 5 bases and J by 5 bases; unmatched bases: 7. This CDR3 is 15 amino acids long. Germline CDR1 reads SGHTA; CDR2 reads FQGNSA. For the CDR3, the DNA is TGTGCCAGCAGCCCCCGGACAGGGTCGAATGAAAAACTGTTTTTT. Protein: CASSPRTGSNEKLFF.

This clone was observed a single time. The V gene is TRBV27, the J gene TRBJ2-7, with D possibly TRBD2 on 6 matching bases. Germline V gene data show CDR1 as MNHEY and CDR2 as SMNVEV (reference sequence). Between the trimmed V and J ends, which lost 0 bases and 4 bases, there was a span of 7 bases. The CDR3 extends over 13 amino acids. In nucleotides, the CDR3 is TGTGCCAGCAGTTTATCGGAGGGATACGAGCAGTACTTC. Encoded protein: CASSLSEGYEQYF.

CDR3 in DNA: TGTGCCACCAGCAGAGATGGGGAGGGGGATCAGCCCCAGCATTTT. Translating it yields CATSRDGEGDQPQHF. This rearrangement joins TRBV15 to TRBJ1-5; D may be TRBD1 (6 bases). This CDR3 contains 15 residues. The germline V gene has CDR1 LNHNV and CDR2 YYDKDF (reference sequence). Trimming shortened V by 0 bases and J by 5 bases, and 11 bases separated the two germline ends. The complete variable domain, with remaining parts taken from reference TRBV15 and TRBJ1-5, reads DAMVIQNPRYQVTQFGKPVTLSCSQTLNHNVMYWYQQKSSQAPKLLFHYYDKDFNNEADTPDNFQSRRPNTSFCFLDIRSPGLGDTAMYLCATSRDGEGDQPQHFGDGTRLSIL.

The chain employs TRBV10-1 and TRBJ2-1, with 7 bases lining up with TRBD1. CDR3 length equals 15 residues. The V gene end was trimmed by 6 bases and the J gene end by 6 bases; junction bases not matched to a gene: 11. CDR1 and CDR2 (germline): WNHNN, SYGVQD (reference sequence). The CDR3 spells CASRAGTEGSNEQFF. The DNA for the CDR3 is TGCGCCAGCAGAGCCGGGACAGAAGGTTCCAATGAGCAGTTCTTC.

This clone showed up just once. The CDR3 is CASSHSGGAGDTQYF. In nucleotides, the CDR3 is TGTGCCAGCAGCCATAGCGGGGGGGCCGGAGATACGCAGTATTTT. V and J are TRBV5-6 and TRBJ2-3; TRBD2 matches at 11 bases. The J segment lost 5 bases and the V segment lost 4 bases, leaving 6 bases of the junction unmatched. Germline loops: CDR1 SGHDT, CDR2 YYEEEE. This CDR3 has 15 amino acids.

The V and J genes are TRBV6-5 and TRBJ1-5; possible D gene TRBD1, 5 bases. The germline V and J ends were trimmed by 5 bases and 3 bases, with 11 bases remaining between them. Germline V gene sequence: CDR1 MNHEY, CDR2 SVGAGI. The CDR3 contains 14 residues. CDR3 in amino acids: CASSRRGANQPQHF. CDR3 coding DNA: TGTGCCAGCAGTAGGAGGGGTGCCAATCAGCCCCAGCATTTT.

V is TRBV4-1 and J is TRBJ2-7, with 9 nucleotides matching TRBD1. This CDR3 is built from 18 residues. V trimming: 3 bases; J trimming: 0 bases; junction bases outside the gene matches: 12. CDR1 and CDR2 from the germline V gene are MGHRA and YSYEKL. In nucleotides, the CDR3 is TGCGCCAGCAGCCAGGGACAGGGACCTAAATCGACCTCCTACGAGCAGTACTTC. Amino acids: CASSQGQGPKSTSYEQYF.

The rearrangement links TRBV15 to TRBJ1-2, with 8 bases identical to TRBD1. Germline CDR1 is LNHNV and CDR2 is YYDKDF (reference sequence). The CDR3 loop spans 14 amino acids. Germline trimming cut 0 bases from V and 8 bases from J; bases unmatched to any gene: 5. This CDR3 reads CATSRDRTGRGYTF. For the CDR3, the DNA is TGTGCCACCAGCAGAGACCGGACAGGGCGCGGCTACACCTTC.

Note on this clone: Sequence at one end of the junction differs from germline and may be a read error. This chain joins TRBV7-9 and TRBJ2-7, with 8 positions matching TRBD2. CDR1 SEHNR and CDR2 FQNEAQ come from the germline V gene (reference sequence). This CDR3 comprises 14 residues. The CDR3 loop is CASANDSSTSGRAF. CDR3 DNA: TGTGCCAGCGCCAACGACTCGTCTACTAGCGGCAGAGCCTTC.

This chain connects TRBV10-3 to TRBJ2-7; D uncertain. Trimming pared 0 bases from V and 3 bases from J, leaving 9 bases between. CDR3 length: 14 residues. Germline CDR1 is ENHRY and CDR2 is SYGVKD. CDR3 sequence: CAISESGQVYEQYF. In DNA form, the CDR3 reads TGTGCCATCAGTGAGTCGGGCCAGGTCTACGAGCAGTACTTC.

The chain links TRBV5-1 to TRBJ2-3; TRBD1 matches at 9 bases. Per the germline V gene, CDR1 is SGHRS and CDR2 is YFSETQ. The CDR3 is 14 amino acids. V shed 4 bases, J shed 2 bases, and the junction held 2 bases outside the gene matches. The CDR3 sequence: CASSGQGNTDTQYF. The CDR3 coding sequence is TGCGCCAGCAGCGGACAGGGGAACACAGATACGCAGTATTTT.

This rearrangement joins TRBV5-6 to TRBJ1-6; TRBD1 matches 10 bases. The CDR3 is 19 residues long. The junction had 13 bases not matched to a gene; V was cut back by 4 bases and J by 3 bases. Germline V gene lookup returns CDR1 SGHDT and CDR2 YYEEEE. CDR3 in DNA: TGTGCCAGCAGCATGGACGGGACAGGGGTTGACTACTATAATTCACCCCTCCACTTT. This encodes CASSMDGTGVDYYNSPLHF.

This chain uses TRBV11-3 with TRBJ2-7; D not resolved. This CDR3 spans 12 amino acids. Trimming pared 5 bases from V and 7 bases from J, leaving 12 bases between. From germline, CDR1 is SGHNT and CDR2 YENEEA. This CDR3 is CASSLGVKEQYF. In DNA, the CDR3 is TGTGCCAGCAGCCTGGGCGTAAAGGAGCAGTACTTC.

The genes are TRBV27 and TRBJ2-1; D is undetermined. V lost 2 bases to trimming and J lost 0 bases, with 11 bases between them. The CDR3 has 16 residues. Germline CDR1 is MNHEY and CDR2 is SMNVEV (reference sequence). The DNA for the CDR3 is TGTGCCAGCAGTTTAAACCCTTTGAGCTCCTACAATGAGCAGTTCTTC. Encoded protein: CASSLNPLSSYNEQFF.

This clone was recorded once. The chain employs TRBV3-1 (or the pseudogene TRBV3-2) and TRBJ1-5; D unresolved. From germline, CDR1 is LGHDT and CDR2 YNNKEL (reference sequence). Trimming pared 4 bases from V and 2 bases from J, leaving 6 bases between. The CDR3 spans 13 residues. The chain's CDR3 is CASSPPGNQPQHF. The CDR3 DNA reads TGTGCCAGCAGCCCCCCCGGCAATCAGCCCCAGCATTTT.

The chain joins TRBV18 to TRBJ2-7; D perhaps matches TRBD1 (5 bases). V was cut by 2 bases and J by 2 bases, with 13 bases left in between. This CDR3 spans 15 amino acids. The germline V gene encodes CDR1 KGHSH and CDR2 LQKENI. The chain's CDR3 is CASSPGADTTYEQYF. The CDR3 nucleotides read TGTGCCAGCTCACCAGGGGCAGACACAACCTACGAGCAGTACTTC.

CDR3 nucleotide sequence: TGTGCCAGCTCACCGCAGGCTAGCGGGGGGGAATACGAGCAGTACTTC. Translation: CASSPQASGGEYEQYF. The chain has TRBV18 and TRBJ2-7; TRBD2 agrees at 12 bases. With V trimmed by 3 bases and J by 4 bases, 7 bases remained unmatched. In germline, CDR1 is KGHSH, CDR2 LQKENI. CDR3 length equals 16 residues.